Presented here are 20 T cell receptor beta chains from one specimen sequenced in a study of shared clonotypes between healthy human individuals. CD8 cells classed as naive were CD45RO-negative and positively selected for CCR7, excluding terminally differentiated effector memory CD45RA+ cells. Generated by immunoSEQ multiplex PCR, the TCRdb table keeps only in-frame clones and is missing some. The sample has some 2,000,000 clones, approximately 94% seen once. The sample taken for sequencing was naive CD8+ T cells sorted from blood. Receptors were obtained from a man aged 18 to 30 in good health.

The CDR3 coding sequence is TGCAGCGTTGAAGATTATACCGAGGGTACTGAAGCTTTCTTT. Amino acid sequence: CSVEDYTEGTEAFF. The gene calls are TRBV29-1 and TRBJ1-1; no firm D call. V was shortened by 0 bases and J by 5 bases, with 13 bases between the two germline ends. Germline CDR1 SQVTM, CDR2 ANQGSEA. This CDR3 comprises 14 residues.

This chain uses TRBV6-5 with TRBJ2-1; 14 nucleotides line up with TRBD2. V trimming: 6 bases; J trimming: 9 bases; junction bases outside the gene matches: 4. The V gene's germline CDR1 is MNHEY and CDR2 SVGAGI. CDR3 length: 14 residues. CDR3 residues: CASSGTSGRGEQFF. The CDR3 DNA is TGTGCCAGCAGCGGGACTAGCGGGAGAGGTGAGCAGTTCTTC.

In this sample, this clone turned up once. The chain joins TRBV10-2 to TRBJ2-2; no clear D. The CDR3 extends over 12 amino acids. Germline-derived CDR1 and CDR2 are WSHSY and SAAADI. V gave up 5 bases and J gave up 6 bases, with 7 bases separating them. The CDR3 region is CASSTYSGELFF. The DNA for the CDR3 is TGCGCCAGCAGTACGTATTCCGGGGAGCTGTTTTTT.

The CDR3 sequence is CASSLDGESLGTQYF. Written as DNA, the CDR3 is TGTGCCAGCAGCTTAGATGGGGAGAGTTTAGGTACGCAGTATTTT. The chain carries TRBV11-2 and TRBJ2-3; TRBD2 might be the D (5 bases). Germline-derived CDR1 and CDR2 are SGHAT and FQNNGV. The CDR3 sequence is 15 residues long. Trimming removed 0 bases at V and 8 bases at J, with 15 bases between. Full variable domain (outside the CDR3, taken from reference TRBV11-2 and TRBJ2-3): EAGVAQSPRYKIIEKRQSVAFWCNPISGHATLYWYQQILGQGPKLLIQFQNNGVVDDSQLPKDRFSAERLKGVDSTLKIQPAKLEDSAVYLCASSLDGESLGTQYFGPGTRLTVL.

The chain is built from TRBV19 and TRBJ1-1, with TRBD1 identical over 7 bases. CDR1 and CDR2 (germline): LNHDA, SQIVND (reference sequence). Trimming at V came to 6 bases and at J to 4 bases, leaving 14 bases not matched to a gene. The CDR3 totals 16 residues. The CDR3 sequence is CASRERGGAEGTEAFF. CDR3 coding DNA: TGTGCCAGTAGGGAACGAGGGGGCGCAGAAGGCACTGAAGCTTTCTTT.

The chain combines TRBV6-5 with TRBJ2-5, with D perhaps TRBD1 (5 bases). The CDR3 spans 14 residues. CDR1 and CDR2 (germline): MNHEY, SVGAGI. Trimming pared 1 base from V and 2 bases from J, leaving 8 bases between. The CDR3 nucleotides are TGTGCCAGCAGTTACTGGGGCAGGCAAGAGACCCAGTACTTC. It codes for CASSYWGRQETQYF.

The CDR3 spells CASSLHPGEGPRLEQYF. DNA for the CDR3: TGCGCCAGCAGCCTCCACCCCGGGGAAGGCCCCCGCCTCGAGCAGTACTTC. This rearrangement joins TRBV4-3 to TRBJ2-7; maybe TRBD2 (5 bases). V was clipped by 4 bases and J by 6 bases, with 25 bases between them. The CDR3 covers 17 residues. The germline V gene has CDR1 LGHNA and CDR2 YSLEER.

The chain recombines TRBV28 with TRBJ2-7, with D possibly being TRBD1 (6 bases). V was trimmed by 5 bases and J by 0 bases, leaving 20 bases between them. The CDR3 extends over 17 amino acids. The germline V gene encodes CDR1 MDHEN and CDR2 SYDVKM. In nucleotides, the CDR3 is TGTGCCAGCAGTGATTCACCACAGGGAACGGGCTCCTACGAGCAGTACTTC. Translation: CASSDSPQGTGSYEQYF.

This rearrangement joins TRBV10-3 to TRBJ2-1; 13 bases are a match to TRBD2. The V segment lost 5 bases and the J segment 0 bases; nucleotides outside the gene matches: 10. CDR3 length equals 19 residues. The V gene's germline CDR1 is ENHRY and CDR2 SYGVKD. The chain's CDR3 is CAISQDSGTSGASYNEQFF. CDR3 nucleotide sequence: TGTGCCATCAGTCAGGATTCGGGGACTAGCGGGGCCTCCTACAATGAGCAGTTCTTC.

The DNA for the CDR3 is TGTGCCAGCACCTCCGGGGGGGGCTACGAGCAGTACTTC. Protein product: CASTSGGGYEQYF. This chain connects TRBV2 to TRBJ2-7; 8 positions agree with TRBD2. The V and J ends lost 7 bases and 3 bases, in that order; junction bases with no gene match: 5. CDR3 size: 13 residues. The V gene's germline CDR1 is SNHLY and CDR2 FYNNEI.

The chain recombines TRBV6-5 with TRBJ2-5; D perhaps matches TRBD1 (6 bases). CDR3 length: 15 amino acids. Germline V lookup: CDR1 MNHEY, CDR2 SVGAGI. Trimming cost V 0 bases and J 5 bases, with 13 bases left between them. The CDR3 loop is CASSYSPGVRETQYF. In DNA form, the CDR3 reads TGTGCCAGCAGTTACTCCCCAGGGGTGCGGGAGACCCAGTACTTC.

V is TRBV7-2 and J is TRBJ1-2; D remains ambiguous. The V gene lost 2 bases and the J gene lost 5 bases, with 18 bases spanning the gap. Germline-derived CDR1 and CDR2 are SGHTA and FQGNSA. The CDR3 sequence is 16 residues long. CDR3 bases: TGTGCCAGCAGCTTATCCGGTAGTACGGTTTGGTATGGCTACACCTTC. The encoded protein is CASSLSGSTVWYGYTF.

This clone was counted between two and nine times. Distinct nucleotide sequences in the sample also encode this CDR3. This chain joins TRBV7-9 and TRBJ2-3, with TRBD2 identical over 13 bases. V shed 4 bases and J 1 base; nucleotides not matched to a gene: 2. The CDR3 contains 16 residues. Germline V gene lookup returns CDR1 SEHNR and CDR2 FQNEAQ (reference sequence). For the CDR3, the DNA is TGTGCCAGCAGCTCCGGACTAGCGGGGGGCACAGATACGCAGTATTTT. Encoded protein: CASSSGLAGGTDTQYF. The full variable domain, in which reference TRBV7-9 and TRBJ2-3 provide the parts outside the CDR3, is DTGVSQNPRHKITKRGQNVTFRCDPISEHNRLYWYRQTLGQGPEFLTYFQNEAQLEKSRLLSDRFSAERPKGSFSTLEIQRTEQGDSAMYLCASSSGLAGGTDTQYFGPGTRLTVL.

This clone has just one count. The chain combines TRBV28 with TRBJ2-1; D may be TRBD2 (5 bases). Trimming pared 2 bases from V and 9 bases from J, leaving 8 bases between. The germline gives CDR1 MDHEN, CDR2 SYDVKM. The CDR3 sequence is 12 residues long. CDR3 loop: CASSLRTFEQFF. For the CDR3, the DNA is TGTGCCAGCAGTTTAAGGACTTTTGAGCAGTTCTTC.

This clone was detected once. Other DNA sequences in the same sample also yield this CDR3. The CDR3, as DNA: TGTGCCAGCTCACCATGGGACTCCTCCTACGAGCAGTACTTC. Amino acid sequence: CASSPWDSSYEQYF. This chain uses TRBV18 with TRBJ2-7; possibly TRBD2 for D (6 bases). Trimming took 2 bases from V and 0 from J, leaving 8 bases between them. CDR3 length: 14 amino acids. Germline V gene data show CDR1 as KGHSH and CDR2 as LQKENI.

The rearrangement joins TRBV5-1 to TRBJ2-7; 10 positions match TRBD1. Looked up from germline, CDR1 is SGHRS and CDR2 is YFSETQ. The CDR3 is 15 residues long. The V gene end was trimmed by 2 bases and the J gene end by 2 bases; junction bases not matched to a gene: 4. This CDR3 is CASSLPGTGAYEQYF. The CDR3 DNA reads TGCGCCAGCAGCTTACCCGGGACAGGGGCCTACGAGCAGTACTTC.

The rearrangement links TRBV5-4 to TRBJ1-6; 7 nucleotides match TRBD1. CDR1 is SGHNT, CDR2 YYREEE, per germline (reference sequence). Germline trimming cut 3 bases from V and 9 bases from J; bases unmatched to any gene: 15. The length of the CDR3 is 17 residues. DNA of the CDR3: TGTGCCAGCAGCTCAGCCGGACAGGACATCTACGGTTCACCCCTCCACTTT. It yields the protein CASSSAGQDIYGSPLHF.

CDR3 DNA: TGCGCCAGCAGCCAAGATTCGGAGAGCTCCTATAATTCACCCCTCCACTTT. It yields the protein CASSQDSESSYNSPLHF. The chain couples TRBV4-1 to TRBJ1-6; D remains unclear. The CDR3 has 17 residues. Looked up from germline, CDR1 is MGHRA and CDR2 is YSYEKL. V lost 0 bases and J 0 bases, leaving 9 bases between the germline ends.

The chain is built from TRBV28 and TRBJ2-4; TRBD1 aligns across 8 bases. Germline values: CDR1 MDHEN, CDR2 SYDVKM. CDR3 length equals 18 residues. V lost 1 base and J lost 0; bases outside the gene matches: 8. CDR3 region: CASSLYLGQETAKNIQYF. The CDR3 nucleotides read TGTGCCAGCAGTTTATATCTGGGACAGGAGACAGCCAAAAACATTCAGTACTTC.

The chain joins TRBV19 to TRBJ1-1; D unclear. The CDR3 runs to 16 residues. Germline-derived CDR1 and CDR2 are LNHDA and SQIVND (reference sequence). The germline V and J ends were trimmed by 2 bases and 1 base, with 14 bases remaining between them. In DNA, the CDR3 is TGTGCCAGTAGTATATGGGATGGGCGGGAGAACACTGAAGCTTTCTTT. Protein product: CASSIWDGRENTEAFF.